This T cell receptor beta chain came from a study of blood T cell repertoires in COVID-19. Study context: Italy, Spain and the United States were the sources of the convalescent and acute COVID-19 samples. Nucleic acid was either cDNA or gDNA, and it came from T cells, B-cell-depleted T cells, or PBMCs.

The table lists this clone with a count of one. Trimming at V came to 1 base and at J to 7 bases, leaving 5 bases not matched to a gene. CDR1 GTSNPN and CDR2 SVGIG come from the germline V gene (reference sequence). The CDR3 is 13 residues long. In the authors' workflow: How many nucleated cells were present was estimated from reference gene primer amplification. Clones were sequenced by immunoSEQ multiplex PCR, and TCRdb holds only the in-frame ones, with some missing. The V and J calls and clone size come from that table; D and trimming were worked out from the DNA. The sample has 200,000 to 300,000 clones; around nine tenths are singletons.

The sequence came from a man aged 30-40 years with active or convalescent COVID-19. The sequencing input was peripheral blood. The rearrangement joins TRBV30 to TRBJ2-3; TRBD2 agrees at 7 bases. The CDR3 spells CAWSGGGINTQYF. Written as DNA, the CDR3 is TGTGCCTGGAGTGGCGGGGGAATAAATACGCAGTATTTT. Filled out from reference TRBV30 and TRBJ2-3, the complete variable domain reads SQTIHQWPATLVQPVGSPLSLECTVEGTSNPNLYWYRQAAGRGLQLLFYSVGIGQISSEVPQNLSASRPQDRQFILSSKKLLLSDSGFYLCAWSGGGINTQYFGPGTRLTVL.